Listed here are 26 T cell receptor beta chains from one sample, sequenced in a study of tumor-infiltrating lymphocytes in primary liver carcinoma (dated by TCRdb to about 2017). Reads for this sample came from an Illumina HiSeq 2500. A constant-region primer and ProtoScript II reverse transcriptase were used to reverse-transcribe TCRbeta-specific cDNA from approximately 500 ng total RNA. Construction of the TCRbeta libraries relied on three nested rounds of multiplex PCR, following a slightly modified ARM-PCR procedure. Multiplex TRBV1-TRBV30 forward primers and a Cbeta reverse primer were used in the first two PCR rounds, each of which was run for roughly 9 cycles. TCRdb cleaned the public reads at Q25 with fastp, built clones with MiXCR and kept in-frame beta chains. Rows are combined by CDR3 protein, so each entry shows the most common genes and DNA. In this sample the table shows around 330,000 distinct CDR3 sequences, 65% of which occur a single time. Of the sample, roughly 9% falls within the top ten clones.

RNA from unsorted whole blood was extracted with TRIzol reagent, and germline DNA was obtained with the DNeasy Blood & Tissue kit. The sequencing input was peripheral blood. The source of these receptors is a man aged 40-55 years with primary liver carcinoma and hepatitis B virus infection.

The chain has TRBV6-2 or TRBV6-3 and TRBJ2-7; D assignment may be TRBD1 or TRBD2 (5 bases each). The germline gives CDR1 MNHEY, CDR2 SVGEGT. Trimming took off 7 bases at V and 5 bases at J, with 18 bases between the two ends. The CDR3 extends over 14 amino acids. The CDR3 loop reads CASKRLQEDNEQYF. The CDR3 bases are TGTGCCAGCAAAAGACTACAGGAGGACAACGAGCAGTACTTC.

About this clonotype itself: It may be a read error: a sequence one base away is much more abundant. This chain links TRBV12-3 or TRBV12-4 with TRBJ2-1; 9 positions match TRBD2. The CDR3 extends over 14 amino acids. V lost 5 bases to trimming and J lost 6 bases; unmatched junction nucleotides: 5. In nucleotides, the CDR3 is TGTGCCAGCAGTCATGGACTAGCGTTCAATGAGCAGTTCTTC. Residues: CASSHGLAFNEQFF.

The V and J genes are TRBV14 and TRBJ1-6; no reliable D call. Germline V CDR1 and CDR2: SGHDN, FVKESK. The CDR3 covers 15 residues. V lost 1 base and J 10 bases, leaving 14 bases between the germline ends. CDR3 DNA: TGTGCCAGCAGCCAAGGGGGTCCCCTTTACTCACCCCTCCACTTT. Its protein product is CASSQGGPLYSPLHF.

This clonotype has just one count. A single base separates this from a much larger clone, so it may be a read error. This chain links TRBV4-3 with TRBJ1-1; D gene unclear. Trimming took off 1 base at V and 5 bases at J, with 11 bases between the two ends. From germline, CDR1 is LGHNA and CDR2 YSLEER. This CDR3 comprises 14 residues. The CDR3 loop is CASSQVIGWTEAFF. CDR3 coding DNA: TGCGCCAGCAGCCAAGTCATAGGGTGGACTGAAGCTTTCTTT.

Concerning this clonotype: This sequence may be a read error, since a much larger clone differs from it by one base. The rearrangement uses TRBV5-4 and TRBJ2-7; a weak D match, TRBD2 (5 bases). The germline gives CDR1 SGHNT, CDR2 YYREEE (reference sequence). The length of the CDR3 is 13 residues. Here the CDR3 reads CASSLKGVDEKYF. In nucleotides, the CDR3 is TGTGCCAGCAGCTTGAAGGGAGTGGACGAGAAGTACTTC.

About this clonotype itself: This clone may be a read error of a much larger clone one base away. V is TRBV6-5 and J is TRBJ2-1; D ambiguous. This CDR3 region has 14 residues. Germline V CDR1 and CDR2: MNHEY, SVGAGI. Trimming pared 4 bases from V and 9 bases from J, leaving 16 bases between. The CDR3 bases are TGTGCCAGCAGTTTCGTGACGACGAACGGTGAGCAGTTCTTC. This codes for CASSFVTTNGEQFF.

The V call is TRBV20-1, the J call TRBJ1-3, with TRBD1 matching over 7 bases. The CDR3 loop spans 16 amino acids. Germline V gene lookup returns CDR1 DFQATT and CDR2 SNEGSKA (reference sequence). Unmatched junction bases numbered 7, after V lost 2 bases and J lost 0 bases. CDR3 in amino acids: CSARNRDSYSGNTIYF. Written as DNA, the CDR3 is TGCAGTGCTAGAAACCGGGACAGCTACTCTGGAAACACCATATATTTT.

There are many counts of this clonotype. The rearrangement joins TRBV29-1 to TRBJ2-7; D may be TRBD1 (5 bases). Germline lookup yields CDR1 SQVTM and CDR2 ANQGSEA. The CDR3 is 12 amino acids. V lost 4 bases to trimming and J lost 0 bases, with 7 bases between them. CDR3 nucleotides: TGCAGCGTTGTGCAGGGCTCCTACGAGCAGTACTTC. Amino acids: CSVVQGSYEQYF.

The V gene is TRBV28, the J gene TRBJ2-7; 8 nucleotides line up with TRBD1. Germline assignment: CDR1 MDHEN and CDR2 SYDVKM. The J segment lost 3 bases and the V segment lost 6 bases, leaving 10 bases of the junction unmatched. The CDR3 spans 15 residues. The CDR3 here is CASSASGTGYYEQYF. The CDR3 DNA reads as TGTGCCAGCAGCGCCTCCGGGACAGGTTACTACGAGCAGTACTTC.

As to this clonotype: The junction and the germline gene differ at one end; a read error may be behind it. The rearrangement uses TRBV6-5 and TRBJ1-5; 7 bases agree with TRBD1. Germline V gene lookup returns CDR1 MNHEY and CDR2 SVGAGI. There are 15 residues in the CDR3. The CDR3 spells CVSSYSTTGDQPQHF. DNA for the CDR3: TGTGTCAGCAGTTACTCAACAACAGGGGATCAGCCCCAGCATTTT.

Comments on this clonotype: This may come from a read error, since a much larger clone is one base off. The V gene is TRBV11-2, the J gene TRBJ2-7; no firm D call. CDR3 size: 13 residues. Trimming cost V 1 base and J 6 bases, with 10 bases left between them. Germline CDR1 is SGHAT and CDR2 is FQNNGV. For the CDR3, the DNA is TGTGCCAGCAGCTTAGGGATAGTGGGCGAGCAGTACTTC. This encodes CASSLGIVGEQYF.

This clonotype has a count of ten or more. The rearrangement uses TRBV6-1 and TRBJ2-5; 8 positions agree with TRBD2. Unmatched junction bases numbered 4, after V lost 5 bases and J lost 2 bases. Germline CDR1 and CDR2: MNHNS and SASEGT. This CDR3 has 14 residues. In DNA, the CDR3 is TGTGCCAGCAGTCAGGGACTAGTTCAAGAGACCCAGTACTTC. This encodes CASSQGLVQETQYF.

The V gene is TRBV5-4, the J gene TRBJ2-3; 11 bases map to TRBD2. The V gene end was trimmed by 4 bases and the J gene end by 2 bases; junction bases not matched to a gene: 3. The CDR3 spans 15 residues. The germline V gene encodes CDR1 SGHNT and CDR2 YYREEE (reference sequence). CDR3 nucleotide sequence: TGTGCCAGCAGCCTGACTAGCGGGAACACAGATACGCAGTATTTT. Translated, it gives CASSLTSGNTDTQYF.

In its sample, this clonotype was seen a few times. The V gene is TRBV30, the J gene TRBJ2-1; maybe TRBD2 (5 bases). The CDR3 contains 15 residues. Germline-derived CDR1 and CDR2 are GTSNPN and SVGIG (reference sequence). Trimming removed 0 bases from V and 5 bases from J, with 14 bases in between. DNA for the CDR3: TGTGCCTGGAGTGTCGGGGAGCTGCTTAACAATGAGCAGTTCTTC. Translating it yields CAWSVGELLNNEQFF.

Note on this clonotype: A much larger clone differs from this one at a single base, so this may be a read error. In nucleotides, the CDR3 is TGTGCCAGCAGCTCAATCAGCAATCAGTCCCAGCATTTT. As protein: CASSSISNQSQHF. V and J are TRBV5-5 and TRBJ1-5; D is uncertain. This CDR3 is built from 13 residues. From germline, CDR1 is SGHKS and CDR2 YYEKEE (reference sequence).

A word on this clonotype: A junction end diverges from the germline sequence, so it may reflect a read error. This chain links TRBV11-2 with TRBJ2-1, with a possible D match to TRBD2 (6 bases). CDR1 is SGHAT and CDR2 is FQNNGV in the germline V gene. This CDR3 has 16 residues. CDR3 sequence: CASSLDVGGSYNERSF. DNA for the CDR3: TGTGCCAGCAGCTTAGATGTTGGGGGGTCCTACAATGAGCGGTCCTTC.

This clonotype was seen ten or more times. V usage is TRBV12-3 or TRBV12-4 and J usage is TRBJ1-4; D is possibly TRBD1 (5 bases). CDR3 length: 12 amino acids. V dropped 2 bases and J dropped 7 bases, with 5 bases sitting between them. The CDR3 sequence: CASSLRGEKLFF. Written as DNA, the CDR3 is TGTGCCAGCAGTTTAAGGGGTGAAAAACTGTTTTTT.

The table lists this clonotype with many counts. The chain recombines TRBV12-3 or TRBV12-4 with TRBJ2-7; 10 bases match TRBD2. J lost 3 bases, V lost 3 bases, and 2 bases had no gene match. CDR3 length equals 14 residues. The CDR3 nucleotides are TGTGCCAGCAGTTTGTTAGCGGGAGGCTACGAGCAGTACTTC. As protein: CASSLLAGGYEQYF.

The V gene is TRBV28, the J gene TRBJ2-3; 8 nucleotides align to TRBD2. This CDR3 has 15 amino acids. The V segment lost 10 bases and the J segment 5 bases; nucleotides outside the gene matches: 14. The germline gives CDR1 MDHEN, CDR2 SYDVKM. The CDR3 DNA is TGTGCCAACAGGAAAGCGGGAGCACTCGGAGATACGCAGTATTTT. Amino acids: CANRKAGALGDTQYF.

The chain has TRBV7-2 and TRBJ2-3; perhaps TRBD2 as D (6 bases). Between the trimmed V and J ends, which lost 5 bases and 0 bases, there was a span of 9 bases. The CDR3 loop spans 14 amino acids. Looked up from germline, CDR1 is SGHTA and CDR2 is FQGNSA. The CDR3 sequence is CASSRDFSTDTQYF. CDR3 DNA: TGTGCCAGCAGCCGGGACTTCAGCACAGATACGCAGTATTTT. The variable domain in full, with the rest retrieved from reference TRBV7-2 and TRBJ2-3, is GAGVSQSPSNKVTEKGKDVELRCDPISGHTALYWYRQSLGQGLEFLIYFQGNSAPDKSGLPSDRFSAERTGGSVSTLTIQRTQQEDSAVYLCASSRDFSTDTQYFGPGTRLTVL.

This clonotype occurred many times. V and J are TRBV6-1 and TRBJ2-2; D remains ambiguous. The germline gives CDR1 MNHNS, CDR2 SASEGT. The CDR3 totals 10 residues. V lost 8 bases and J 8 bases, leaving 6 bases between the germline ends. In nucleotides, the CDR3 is TGTGCCAGCGCTCTGGGGGAGCTGTTTTTT. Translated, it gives CASALGELFF.

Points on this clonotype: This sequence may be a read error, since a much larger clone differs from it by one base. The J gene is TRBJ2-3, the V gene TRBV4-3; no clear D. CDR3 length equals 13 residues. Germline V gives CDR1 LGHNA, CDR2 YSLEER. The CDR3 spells CASSQEARNTQCF. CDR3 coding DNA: TGCGCCAGCAGCCAAGAGGCGCGTAATACGCAGTGTTTT.

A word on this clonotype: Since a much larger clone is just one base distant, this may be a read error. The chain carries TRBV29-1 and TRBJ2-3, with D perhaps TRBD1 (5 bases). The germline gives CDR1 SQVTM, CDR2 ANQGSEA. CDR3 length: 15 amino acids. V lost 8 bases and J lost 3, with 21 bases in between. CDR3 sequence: CSIPKSQGRTDTQYF. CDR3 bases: TGCAGCATACCCAAGTCCCAGGGTCGGACAGATACGCAGTATTTT.

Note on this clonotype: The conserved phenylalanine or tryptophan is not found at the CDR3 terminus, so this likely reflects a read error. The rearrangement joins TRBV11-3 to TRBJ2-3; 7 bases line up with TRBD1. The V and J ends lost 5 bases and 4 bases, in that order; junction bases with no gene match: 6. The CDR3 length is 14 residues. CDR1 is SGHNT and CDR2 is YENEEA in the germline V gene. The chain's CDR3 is CASSREGAADTQYL. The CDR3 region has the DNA TGTGCCAGCAGCCGAGAGGGGGCCGCAGATACGCAGTATCTT.

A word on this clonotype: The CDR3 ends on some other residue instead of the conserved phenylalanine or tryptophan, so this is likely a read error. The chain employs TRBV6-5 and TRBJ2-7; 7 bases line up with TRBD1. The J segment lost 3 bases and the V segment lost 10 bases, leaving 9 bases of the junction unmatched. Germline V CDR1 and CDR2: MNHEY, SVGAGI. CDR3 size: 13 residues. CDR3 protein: CAIRPGQNYEQYI. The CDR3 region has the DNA TGTGCCATCAGGCCGGGACAGAACTACGAGCAGTACATC.

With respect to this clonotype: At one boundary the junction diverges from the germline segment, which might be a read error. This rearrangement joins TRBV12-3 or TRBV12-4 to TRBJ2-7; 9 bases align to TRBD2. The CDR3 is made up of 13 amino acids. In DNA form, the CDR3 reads TGTGCCAACAGTGAGACTAGCGGCTACGAGCAGTACTTC. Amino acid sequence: CANSETSGYEQYF.